This TCR beta chain was observed in a study of human T cells and chemical hapten exposure. Study information: Upper-back patches of 0.01% DPC were read at 6 days.

Germline V gene data show CDR1 as SQVTM and CDR2 as ANQGSEA. The CDR3 runs to 15 residues. Trimming left V 3 bases short and J 5 bases short, with 19 bases between. This clonotype was detected many times. Time point given: pre-sensitization, week 0. Treatment described: therapeutic diphenylcyclopropenone sensitization with weekly scalp DPC. Venepuncture was done earlier than the placement of each patch test. Unique molecular identifiers were linked by the library to individual cDNA molecules. Original data processing: Samples held a median of 95,638 TCRs, range roughly 20,000–700,000. TCRdb re-called the RACE reads through MiXCR, storing one row per CDR3 protein. The authors' filters were not applied to this entry. The sample includes approximately 260,000 distinct CDR3 sequences, about 9% of them seen just once.

The clonotype originates from a woman in her 40s with alopecia areata. Some clones in this sample may be carry-over from other donors' samples. J is TRBJ1-1 and V is TRBV29-1; D gene ambiguous. The sequenced sample was whole blood, obtained in connection with sensitization to the hapten diphenylcyclopropenone (DPC). CDR3 sequence: CSVDPHLRRWTEAFF. In DNA, the CDR3 is TGCAGCGTTGACCCCCATCTGAGAAGGTGGACTGAAGCTTTCTTT.